The 25 T cell receptor beta chains in this list originate from one sample, sequenced in a study of cytomegalovirus exposure and HLA in healthy donors. PCR involved 60 Vbeta and 13 Jbeta primers. Assay: immunoSEQ multiplex PCR; the TCRdb copy retains only in-frame clones and omits some. This sample carries fewer than 250,000 clones, 70% to 75% of them seen once, and the ten largest clones take approximately 5%. Input material: PBMCs. The receptors were gathered from a man younger than 40 in good health and CMV-seropositive.

Regarding this clone: This may be a read error, as it is one base from a much larger clone. Other DNA sequences from this sample encode an identical CDR3 as well. This CDR3 reads CASSSGNQPQHF. CDR3 nucleotide sequence: TGTGCCAGCAGTTCAGGGAATCAGCCCCAGCATTTT. The V call is TRBV28, the J call TRBJ1-5; maybe TRBD1 (5 bases). The V end was cut by 4 bases, the J end by 4 bases, with 5 bases between. Germline assignment: CDR1 MDHEN and CDR2 SYDVKM. This CDR3 has 12 amino acids.

The V gene is TRBV23-1, the J gene TRBJ1-1; TRBD1 is a possible D gene (5 bases). TRBV23-1 belongs to the ORF category, with a function that is uncertain. The CDR3 contains 14 residues. V lost 3 bases to trimming and J lost 4 bases, with 12 bases between them. CDR3: CASSHGAGSTEAFF. CDR3 in DNA: TGCGCCAGCAGTCATGGGGCGGGAAGCACTGAAGCTTTCTTT.

This clone occurred a few times. The chain joins TRBV4-3 to TRBJ1-3, with 7 nucleotides matching TRBD1. Germline V gene sequence: CDR1 LGHNA, CDR2 YSLEER. This CDR3 is 15 amino acids long. J lost 4 bases, V lost 0 bases, and 3 bases had no gene match. CDR3 residues: CASSQDTGQGNTIYF. CDR3 bases: TGCGCCAGCAGCCAAGATACGGGACAGGGAAACACCATATATTTT.

This clone was found once. The gene calls are TRBV11-2 and TRBJ2-3; 14 bases align to TRBD2. With 5 bases clipped from V and 6 bases from J, the junction kept 4 bases outside the gene matches. CDR1 SGHAT and CDR2 FQNNGV come from the germline V gene. The CDR3 covers 15 residues. The CDR3 DNA reads TGTGCCAGCAGCCAAAGGACTAGCGGGGGGGATACGCAGTATTTT. Translation: CASSQRTSGGDTQYF.

The chain employs TRBV27 and TRBJ2-3; D perhaps matches TRBD1 (6 bases). Trimming took 3 bases from V and 0 from J, leaving 10 bases between them. CDR1 and CDR2 from the germline V gene are MNHEY and SMNVEV (reference sequence). This CDR3 has 15 amino acids. CDR3 coding DNA: TGTGCCAGCAGTTTCTCCAGGGGAAGCACAGATACGCAGTATTTT. Its translation is CASSFSRGSTDTQYF.

The rearrangement links TRBV29-1 to TRBJ2-5; 9 bases are a match to TRBD1. The CDR3 extends over 15 amino acids. Germline V CDR1 and CDR2: SQVTM, ANQGSEA. After removal of 2 bases from V and 2 bases from J, the junction contained 6 bases not matched to a gene. The CDR3: CSVEPGQGGQETQYF. DNA for the CDR3: TGCAGCGTTGAACCGGGACAGGGAGGGCAAGAGACCCAGTACTTC. The full variable domain, in which reference TRBV29-1 and TRBJ2-5 provide the parts outside the CDR3, is SAVISQKPSRDICQRGTSLTIQCQVDSQVTMMFWYRQQPGQSLTLIATANQGSEATYESGFVIDKFPISRPNLTFSTLTVSNMSPEDSSIYLCSVEPGQGGQETQYFGPGTRLLVL.

This clone was seen a handful of times. The genes are TRBV4-1 and TRBJ2-4; 7 bases fit TRBD1. The CDR3 runs 16 residues. From germline, CDR1 is MGHRA and CDR2 YSYEKL. After removal of 0 bases from V and 2 bases from J, the junction contained 4 bases not matched to a gene. This chain's CDR3 is CASSQDPGGPKNIQYF. CDR3 nucleotides: TGCGCCAGCAGCCAAGATCCAGGGGGACCCAAAAACATTCAGTACTTC.

Of note for this clone: The same CDR3 arises from other DNA sequences in this sample as well. The chain combines TRBV18 with TRBJ2-1, with TRBD2 as a possible D gene (6 bases). This CDR3 has 15 residues. Trimming removed 5 bases from V and 7 bases from J, with 18 bases in between. Germline values: CDR1 KGHSH, CDR2 LQKENI. The CDR3 DNA follows: TGTGCCAGCTCATCAATAGCAGGAGGGCAGAATGAGCAGTTCTTC. Encoded protein: CASSSIAGGQNEQFF.

The rearrangement links TRBV9 to TRBJ2-7, with D maybe TRBD2 (7 bases). Germline CDR1 and CDR2: SGDLS and YYNGEE. With 4 bases removed from V and 2 bases from J, the gap between germline ends came to 13 bases. The CDR3 runs to 14 residues. The CDR3 loop is CASSIRGGPYEQYF. The CDR3 DNA is TGTGCCAGCAGCATCAGGGGAGGGCCCTACGAGCAGTACTTC.

The genes are TRBV5-1 and TRBJ1-2; 9 bases agree with TRBD1. V lost 5 bases to trimming and J lost 8 bases; unmatched junction nucleotides: 13. Germline values: CDR1 SGHRS, CDR2 YFSETQ. The CDR3 is 15 residues long. As DNA, the CDR3 is TGCGCCAGCAGGGAGCAAGAAACAGGGGGCGTGGGCTACACCTTC. This sequence encodes CASREQETGGVGYTF.

V and J are TRBV30 and TRBJ2-7; D uncertain. Looked up from germline, CDR1 is GTSNPN and CDR2 is SVGIG (reference sequence). V lost 4 bases and J 5 bases, leaving 15 bases between the germline ends. The CDR3 extends over 13 amino acids. In DNA, the CDR3 is TGTGCCTGGACCCGCGGCCTTTCCCACGAGCAGTACTTC. Residues: CAWTRGLSHEQYF.

This chain joins TRBV18 and TRBJ1-2; D call uncertain. Germline CDR1 KGHSH, CDR2 LQKENI. V lost 6 bases and J 7 bases, leaving 21 bases between the germline ends. CDR3 length: 15 residues. CDR3 sequence: CASSQSGQDLGGYTF. The CDR3 DNA reads as TGTGCCAGCTCTCAGTCGGGCCAGGACTTAGGTGGCTACACCTTC.

For this clone: The junction shows a germline mismatch at one end, possibly a read error. The rearrangement links TRBV14 to TRBJ2-7; 11 positions match TRBD2. Germline values: CDR1 SGHDN, CDR2 FVKESK. The length of the CDR3 is 15 residues. Written as DNA, the CDR3 is TGTGCCGGCAGCGCCGGACTAGCGGGTCCCTACGAGCAGTACTTC. Protein sequence: CAGSAGLAGPYEQYF. The full variable domain, rest sourced from reference TRBV14 and TRBJ2-7, is EAGVTQFPSHSVIEKGQTVTLRCDPISGHDNLYWYRRVMGKEIKFLLHFVKESKQDESGMPNNRFLAERTGGTYSTLKVQPAELEDSGVYFCAGSAGLAGPYEQYFGPGTRLTVT.

This chain uses TRBV19 with TRBJ1-2, with 8 bases lining up with TRBD1. Germline V gives CDR1 LNHDA, CDR2 SQIVND (reference sequence). The junction had 17 bases not matched to a gene; V was cut back by 4 bases and J by 7 bases. This CDR3 is 17 amino acids long. The CDR3, as DNA: TGTGCCAGTAGTAAGAGAGTCTCGCTGGCTACAGGGGGTGGCTACACCTTC. This gives the protein CASSKRVSLATGGGYTF.

The sample holds one count of this clone. The chain recombines TRBV12-5 with TRBJ2-5; 12 positions agree with TRBD2. The CDR3 sequence is 17 residues long. With 2 bases clipped from V and 6 bases from J, the junction kept 10 bases outside the gene matches. Germline CDR1 is LGHNT and CDR2 is FRNRAP. Here the CDR3 reads CASGLSLAGGPGQTQYF. In DNA form, the CDR3 reads TGTGCTAGTGGTTTGTCCCTAGCGGGGGGGCCCGGACAGACCCAGTACTTC.

There are a few counts of this clone. The chain employs TRBV6-5 and TRBJ1-5; a weak D match, TRBD1 (6 bases). Trimming shortened V by 6 bases and J by 6 bases, and 9 bases separated the two germline ends. CDR1 is MNHEY, CDR2 SVGAGI, per germline. CDR3 size: 12 residues. The CDR3 spells CASSIRGQPQHF. DNA for the CDR3: TGTGCCAGCAGCATCAGGGGTCAGCCCCAGCATTTT.

J is TRBJ1-1 and V is TRBV29-1; possibly TRBD1 for D (6 bases). The CDR3 totals 14 residues. V lost 7 bases and J 3 bases, leaving 18 bases between the germline ends. CDR1 SQVTM and CDR2 ANQGSEA come from the germline V gene. The CDR3 DNA is TGCAGCGCCGACTCGGGGGGCGCAGACACTGAAGCTTTCTTT. This sequence encodes CSADSGGADTEAFF.

The chain has TRBV7-9 and TRBJ2-1, with 10 nucleotides matching TRBD2. Germline V gene data show CDR1 as SEHNR and CDR2 as FQNEAQ (reference sequence). With 3 bases clipped from V and 15 bases from J, the junction kept 11 bases outside the gene matches. This CDR3 region has 14 residues. CDR3 nucleotide sequence: TGTGCCAGCAGCTTTCTAGCGGGAGAATCACTTCGGTTCTTC. It specifies CASSFLAGESLRFF.

The V and J genes are TRBV30 and TRBJ2-7, with TRBD2 matching over 10 bases. The ends lost 2 bases at V and 2 bases at J; junction bases unmatched: 6. The V gene's germline CDR1 is GTSNPN and CDR2 SVGIG (reference sequence). The CDR3 contains 15 residues. CDR3 nucleotide sequence: TGTGCCTGGAGTCCGGGACTAGCGCGGCCCTACGAGCAGTACTTC. As protein: CAWSPGLARPYEQYF.

The chain employs TRBV4-1 and TRBJ2-1; TRBD2 aligns across 15 bases. The CDR3 is 17 amino acids. The germline gives CDR1 MGHRA, CDR2 YSYEKL. V was clipped by 3 bases and J by 8 bases; unmatched bases: 8. Written as DNA, the CDR3 is TGCGCCAGCAGCCAGCTGGGACTAGCGGGAGGTCAAGATGAGCAGTTCTTC. Its protein is CASSQLGLAGGQDEQFF.

V gene TRBV30 combines with J gene TRBJ1-2; D is uncertain. Trimming left V 3 bases short and J 3 bases short, with 8 bases between. The CDR3 has 12 residues. Germline V gene data show CDR1 as GTSNPN and CDR2 as SVGIG (reference sequence). The CDR3 sequence is CAWSPGDYGYTF. The CDR3 DNA is TGTGCCTGGAGCCCCGGGGACTATGGCTACACCTTC.

In DNA form, the CDR3 reads TGTGCCAGCAGCGAGGGGGCTAGCGGGAGGGTGAGGCACGAGCAGTACTTC. Its protein is CASSEGASGRVRHEQYF. The rearrangement joins TRBV28 to TRBJ2-5; 12 nucleotides agree with TRBD2. Near its end, the DNA agrees better with TRBJ2-7, so the J call may be wrong. This CDR3 is built from 17 residues. CDR1 is MDHEN and CDR2 is SYDVKM in the germline V gene.

In this sample, this clone turned up once. V gene TRBV5-1 combines with J gene TRBJ2-3; 8 nucleotides line up with TRBD2. The germline CDR1 and CDR2 sequences are SGHRS and YFSETQ. The CDR3 is made up of 15 amino acids. Trimming took 1 base from V and 4 from J; bases not matched to a gene: 5. The CDR3 region is CASSLMGLDADTQYF. Written as DNA, the CDR3 is TGCGCCAGCAGCTTGATGGGACTAGACGCAGATACGCAGTATTTT. The full variable domain, with the rest looked up from reference TRBV5-1 and TRBJ2-3, is KAGVTQTPRYLIKTRGQQVTLSCSPISGHRSVSWYQQTPGQGLQFLFEYFSETQRNKGNFPGRFSGRQFSNSRSEMNVSTLELGDSALYLCASSLMGLDADTQYFGPGTRLTVL.

The rearrangement joins TRBV6-5 to TRBJ2-7; D possibly corresponds to TRBD2 (6 bases). Germline assignment: CDR1 MNHEY and CDR2 SVGAGI. Trimming removed 6 bases at V and 0 bases at J, with 15 bases between. The CDR3 extends over 15 amino acids. The CDR3 region is CASSRDFGGSYEQYF. In nucleotides, the CDR3 is TGTGCCAGCAGCCGGGACTTCGGGGGCTCCTACGAGCAGTACTTC.

The J gene is TRBJ1-2, the V gene TRBV29-1; D possibly corresponds to TRBD1 (5 bases). CDR1 SQVTM and CDR2 ANQGSEA come from the germline V gene. The germline V and J ends were trimmed by 6 bases and 0 bases, with 11 bases remaining between them. The CDR3 has 13 residues. In DNA, the CDR3 is TGCAGCGTGAGCGGGGGTCCTAACTATGGCTACACCTTC. Translation: CSVSGGPNYGYTF.